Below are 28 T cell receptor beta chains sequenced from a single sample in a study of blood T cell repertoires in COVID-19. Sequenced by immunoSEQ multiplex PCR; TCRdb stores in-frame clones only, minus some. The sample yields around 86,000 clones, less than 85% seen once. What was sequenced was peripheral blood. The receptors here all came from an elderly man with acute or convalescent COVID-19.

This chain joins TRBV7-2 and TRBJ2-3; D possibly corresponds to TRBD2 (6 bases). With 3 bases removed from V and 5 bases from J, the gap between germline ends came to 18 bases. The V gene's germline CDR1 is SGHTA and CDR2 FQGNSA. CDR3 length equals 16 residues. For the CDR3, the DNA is TGTGCCAGCAGCTTCCCCCTTAGCGGTAAAGTAGATACGCAGTATTTT. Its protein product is CASSFPLSGKVDTQYF.

This CDR3 is CASSFRLVILHNEQFF. CDR3 sequence (DNA): TGTGCCAGCAGCTTCCGACTAGTTATTTTACACAATGAGCAGTTCTTC. J is TRBJ2-1 and V is TRBV7-9, with D perhaps matching TRBD2 (6 bases). CDR3 size: 16 residues. Germline lookup yields CDR1 SEHNR and CDR2 FQNEAQ (reference sequence). Trimming took off 3 bases at V and 5 bases at J, with 17 bases between the two ends.

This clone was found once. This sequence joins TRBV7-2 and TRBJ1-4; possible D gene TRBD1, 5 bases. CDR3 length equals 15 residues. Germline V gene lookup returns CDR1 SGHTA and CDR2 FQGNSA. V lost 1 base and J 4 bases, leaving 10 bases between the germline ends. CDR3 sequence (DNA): TGTGCCAGCAGCTTAGGAGGGACTGATAATGAAAAACTGTTTTTT. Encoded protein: CASSLGGTDNEKLFF.

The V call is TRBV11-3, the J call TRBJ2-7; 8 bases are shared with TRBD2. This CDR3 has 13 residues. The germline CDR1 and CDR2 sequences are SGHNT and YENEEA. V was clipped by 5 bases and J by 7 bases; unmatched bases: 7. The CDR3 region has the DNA TGTGCCAGCAGCCCAGCGGGGGCTCGAGAGCAGTACTTC. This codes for CASSPAGAREQYF. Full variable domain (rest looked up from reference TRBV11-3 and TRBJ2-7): EAGVVQSPRYKIIEKKQPVAFWCNPISGHNTLYWYLQNLGQGPELLIRYENEEAVDDSQLPKDRFSAERLKGVDSTLKIQPAELGDSAVYLCASSPAGAREQYFGPGTRLTVT.

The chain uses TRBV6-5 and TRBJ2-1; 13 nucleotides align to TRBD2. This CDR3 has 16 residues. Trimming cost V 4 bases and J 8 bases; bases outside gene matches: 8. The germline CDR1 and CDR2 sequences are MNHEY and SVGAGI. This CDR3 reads CASSFLGLAGYDEQFF. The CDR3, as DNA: TGTGCCAGCAGTTTCTTGGGACTAGCGGGATATGATGAGCAGTTCTTC.

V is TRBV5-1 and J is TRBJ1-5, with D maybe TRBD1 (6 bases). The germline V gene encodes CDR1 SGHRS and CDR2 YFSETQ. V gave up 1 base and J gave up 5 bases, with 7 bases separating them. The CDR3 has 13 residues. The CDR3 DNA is TGCGCCAGCAGCTTGAACAGGGATCAGCCCCAGCATTTT. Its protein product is CASSLNRDQPQHF.

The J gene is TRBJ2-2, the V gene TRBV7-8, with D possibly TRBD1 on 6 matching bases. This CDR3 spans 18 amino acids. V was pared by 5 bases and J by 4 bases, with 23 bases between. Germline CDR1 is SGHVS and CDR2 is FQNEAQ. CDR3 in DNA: TGTGCCAGCAGCCCAGGGGTAGGTGGATCCCTAGGCACCGGGGAGCTGTTTTTT. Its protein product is CASSPGVGGSLGTGELFF.

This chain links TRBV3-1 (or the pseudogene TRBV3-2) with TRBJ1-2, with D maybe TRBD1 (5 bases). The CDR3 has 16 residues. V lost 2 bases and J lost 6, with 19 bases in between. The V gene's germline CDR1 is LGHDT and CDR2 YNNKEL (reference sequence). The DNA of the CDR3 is TGTGCCAGCAGCCAATTAATCCGCCAGGGTACGGATGGCTACACCTTC. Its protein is CASSQLIRQGTDGYTF.

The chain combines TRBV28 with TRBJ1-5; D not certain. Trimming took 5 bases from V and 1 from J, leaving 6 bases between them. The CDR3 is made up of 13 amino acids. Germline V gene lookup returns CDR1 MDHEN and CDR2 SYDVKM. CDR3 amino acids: CASSGRSNQPQHF. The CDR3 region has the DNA TGTGCCAGCAGTGGGAGAAGCAATCAGCCCCAGCATTTT. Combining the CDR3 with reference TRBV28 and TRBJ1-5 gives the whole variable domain DVKVTQSSRYLVKRTGEKVFLECVQDMDHENMFWYRQDPGLGLRLIYFSYDVKMKEKGDIPEGYSVSREKKERFSLILESASTNQTSMYLCASSGRSNQPQHFGDGTRLSIL.

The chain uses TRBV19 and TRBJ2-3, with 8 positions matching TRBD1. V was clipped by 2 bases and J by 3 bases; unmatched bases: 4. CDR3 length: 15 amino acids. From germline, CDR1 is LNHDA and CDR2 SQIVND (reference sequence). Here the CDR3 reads CASSIQGASTDTQYF. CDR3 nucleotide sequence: TGTGCCAGTAGTATACAGGGGGCGAGTACAGATACGCAGTATTTT.

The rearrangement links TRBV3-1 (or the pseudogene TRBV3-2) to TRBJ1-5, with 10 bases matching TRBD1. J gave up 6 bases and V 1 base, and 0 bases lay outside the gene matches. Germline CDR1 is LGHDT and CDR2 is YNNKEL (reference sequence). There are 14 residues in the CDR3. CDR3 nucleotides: TGTGCCAGCAGCCAAGGACAGGGGGCTCAGCCCCAGCATTTT. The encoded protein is CASSQGQGAQPQHF.

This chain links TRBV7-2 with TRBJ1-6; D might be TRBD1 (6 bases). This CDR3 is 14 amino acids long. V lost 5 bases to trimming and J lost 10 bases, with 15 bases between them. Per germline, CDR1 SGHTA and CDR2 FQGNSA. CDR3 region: CASSPAGVGSPLHF. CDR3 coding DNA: TGTGCCAGCAGCCCCGCAGGGGTTGGGTCACCCCTCCACTTT.

The CDR3 region is CASSPDPITTNYGYTF. In DNA form, the CDR3 reads TGTGCCAGCAGTCCGGATCCCATTACTACTAACTATGGCTACACCTTC. The V call is TRBV3-1 (or the pseudogene TRBV3-2), the J call TRBJ1-2; no reliable D call. The length of the CDR3 is 16 residues. The V gene's germline CDR1 is LGHDT and CDR2 YNNKEL (reference sequence). V dropped 6 bases and J dropped 0 bases, with 17 bases sitting between them.

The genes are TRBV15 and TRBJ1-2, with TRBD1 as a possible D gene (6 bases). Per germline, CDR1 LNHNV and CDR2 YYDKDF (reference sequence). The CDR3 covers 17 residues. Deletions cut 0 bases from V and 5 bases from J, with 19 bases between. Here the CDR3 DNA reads TGTGCCACCAGCAGAGAACTGGGGGCGCTTACCCCGTATGGCTACACCTTC. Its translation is CATSRELGALTPYGYTF.

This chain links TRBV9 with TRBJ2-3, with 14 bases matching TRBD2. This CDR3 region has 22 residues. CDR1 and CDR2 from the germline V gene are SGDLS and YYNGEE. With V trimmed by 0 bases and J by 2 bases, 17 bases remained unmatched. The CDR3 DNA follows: TGTGCCAGCAGCGTAGAGTCCGGACTAGCGGGAGGCACTCCCGTAAACACAGATACGCAGTATTTT. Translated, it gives CASSVESGLAGGTPVNTDTQYF. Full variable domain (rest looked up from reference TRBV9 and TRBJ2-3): DSGVTQTPKHLITATGQRVTLRCSPRSGDLSVYWYQQSLDQGLQFLIQYYNGEERAKGNILERFSAQQFPDLHSELNLSSLELGDSALYFCASSVESGLAGGTPVNTDTQYFGPGTRLTVL.

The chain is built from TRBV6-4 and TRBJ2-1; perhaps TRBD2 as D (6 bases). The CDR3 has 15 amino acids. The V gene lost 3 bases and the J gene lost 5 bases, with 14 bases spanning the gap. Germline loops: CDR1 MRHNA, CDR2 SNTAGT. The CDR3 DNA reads TGTGCCAGCAGTGATGGAGGGAGATACCACAATGAGCAGTTCTTC. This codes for CASSDGGRYHNEQFF.

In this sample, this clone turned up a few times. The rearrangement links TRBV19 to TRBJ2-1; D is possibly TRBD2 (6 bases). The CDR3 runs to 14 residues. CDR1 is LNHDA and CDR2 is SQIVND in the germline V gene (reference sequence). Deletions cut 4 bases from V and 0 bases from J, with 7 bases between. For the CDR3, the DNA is TGTGCCAGTAGTAAACTAGCCTCCTACAATGAGCAGTTCTTC. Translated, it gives CASSKLASYNEQFF.

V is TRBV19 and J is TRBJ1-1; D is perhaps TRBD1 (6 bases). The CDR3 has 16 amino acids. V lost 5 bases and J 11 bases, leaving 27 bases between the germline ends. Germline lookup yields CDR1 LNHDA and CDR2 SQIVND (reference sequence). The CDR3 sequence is CASSPRNVGGRRNAFF. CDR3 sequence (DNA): TGTGCCAGTAGTCCGCGAAATGTAGGGGGTCGGAGAAATGCTTTCTTT.

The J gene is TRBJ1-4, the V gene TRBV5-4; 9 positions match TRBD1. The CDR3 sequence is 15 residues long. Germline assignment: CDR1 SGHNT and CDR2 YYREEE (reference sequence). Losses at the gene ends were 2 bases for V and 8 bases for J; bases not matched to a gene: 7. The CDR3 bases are TGTGCCAGCAGCTTTCGCGCGACAGGGGGGGAAAAACTGTTTTTT. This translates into CASSFRATGGEKLFF.

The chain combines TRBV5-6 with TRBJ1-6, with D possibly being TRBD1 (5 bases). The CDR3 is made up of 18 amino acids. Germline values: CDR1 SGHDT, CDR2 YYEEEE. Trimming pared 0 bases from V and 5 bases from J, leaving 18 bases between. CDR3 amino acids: CASSLGGSKGANNSPLHF. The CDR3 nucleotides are TGTGCCAGCAGCTTGGGTGGATCCAAAGGGGCTAATAATTCACCCCTCCACTTT.

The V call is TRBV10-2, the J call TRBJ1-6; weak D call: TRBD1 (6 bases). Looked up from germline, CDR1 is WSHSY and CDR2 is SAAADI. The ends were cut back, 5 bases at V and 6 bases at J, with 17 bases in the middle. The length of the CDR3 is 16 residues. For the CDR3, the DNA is TGCGCCAGCAGTATTACAGGGCGGAACGGTAATTCACCCCTCCACTTT. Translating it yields CASSITGRNGNSPLHF.

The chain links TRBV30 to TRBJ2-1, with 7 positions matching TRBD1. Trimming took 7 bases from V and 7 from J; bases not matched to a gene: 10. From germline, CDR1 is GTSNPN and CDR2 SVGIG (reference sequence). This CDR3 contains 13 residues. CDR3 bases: TGTGCCTCGCAGGCAGGGGGAGTTAATGAGCAGTTCTTC. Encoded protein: CASQAGGVNEQFF.

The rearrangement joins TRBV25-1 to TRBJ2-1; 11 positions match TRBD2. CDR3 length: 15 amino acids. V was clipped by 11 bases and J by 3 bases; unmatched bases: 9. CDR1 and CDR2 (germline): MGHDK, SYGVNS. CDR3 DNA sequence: TGTGCCGCAGTGAAAGGGACTAGCGGCTACAATGAGCAGTTCTTC. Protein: CAAVKGTSGYNEQFF.

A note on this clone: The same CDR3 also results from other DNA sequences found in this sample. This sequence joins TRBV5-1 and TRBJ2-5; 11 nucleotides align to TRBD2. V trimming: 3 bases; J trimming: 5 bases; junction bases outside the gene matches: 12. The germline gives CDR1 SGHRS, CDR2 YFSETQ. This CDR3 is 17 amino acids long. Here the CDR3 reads CASSSGLAGLGGETQYF. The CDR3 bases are TGCGCCAGCAGCTCAGGACTAGCGGGCCTGGGGGGGGAGACCCAGTACTTC.

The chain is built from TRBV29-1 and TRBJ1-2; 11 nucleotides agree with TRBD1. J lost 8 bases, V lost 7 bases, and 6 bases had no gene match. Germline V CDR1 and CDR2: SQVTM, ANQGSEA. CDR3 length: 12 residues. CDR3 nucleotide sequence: TGCAGCGCCAGGACAGGGGGCTTAGGCTACACCTTC. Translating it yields CSARTGGLGYTF.

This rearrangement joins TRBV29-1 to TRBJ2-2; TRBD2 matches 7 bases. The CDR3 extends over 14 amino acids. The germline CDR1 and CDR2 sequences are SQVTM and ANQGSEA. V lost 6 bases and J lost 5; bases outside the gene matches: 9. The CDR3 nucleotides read TGCAGCGTGCGGCCAACGGGAGGAACCGGGGAGCTGTTTTTT. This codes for CSVRPTGGTGELFF.

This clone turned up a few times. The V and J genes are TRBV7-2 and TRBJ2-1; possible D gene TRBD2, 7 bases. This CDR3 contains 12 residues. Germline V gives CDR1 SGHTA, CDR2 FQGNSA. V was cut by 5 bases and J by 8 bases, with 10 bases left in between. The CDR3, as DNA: TGTGCCAGCAGCGGGGGGGGCTATGAGCAGTTCTTC. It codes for CASSGGGYEQFF.

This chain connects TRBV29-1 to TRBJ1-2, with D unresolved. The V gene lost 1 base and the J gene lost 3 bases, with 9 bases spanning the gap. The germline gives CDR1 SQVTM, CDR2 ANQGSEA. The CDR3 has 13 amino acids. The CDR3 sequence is CSVEGGSYYGYTF. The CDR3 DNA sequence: TGCAGCGTTGAAGGAGGTTCCTACTATGGCTACACCTTC.